The rows below give T cell receptor beta chains drawn from one sample of a study of response to subunit inactivated influenza vaccine. In TCRdb, the RT-PCR reads were re-called with MiXCR into one record per CDR3 protein. The profile shows 160,000 or so distinct CDR3 sequences, roughly 10% of them singletons. The sequences come from non-naive T cells sorted from PBMCs, collected roughly 46 days after vaccination. The receptors stem from a man aged 50 or older who received an inactivated influenza vaccine. CDR3s include the opening cysteine and the closing phenylalanine or tryptophan. Each record gives: CDR3 DNA, CDR3 protein, V gene, J gene, D gene, clone size. The D gene is left open where the match is weak. Part of the rows lack a size; the others show once, few, many or a class for expanded clones.

cdr3_nt: TGTGCCAGCATGGGACAGAACTCCTACGAGCAGTACTTC; cdr3_aa: CASMGQNSYEQYF; v_call: TRBV12-3/TRBV12-4; j_call: TRBJ2-7; d_call: TRBD1; clone_size: many
cdr3_nt: TGTGCCAGCAGTTTGGGTCCGGACAGGCCTGTACAGTTCTTC; cdr3_aa: CASSLGPDRPVQFF; v_call: TRBV27; j_call: TRBJ2-1; d_call: TRBD1; clone_size: few
cdr3_nt: TGTGCCAGCTCACCACAAATAGCATTGAACACTGAAGCTTTCTTT; cdr3_aa: CASSPQIALNTEAFF; v_call: TRBV18; j_call: TRBJ1-1; d_call: NA; clone_size: few
cdr3_nt: TGCAGTGCTAGCGCTGGATGGACTAGCGAGAACAATGAGCAGTTCTTC; cdr3_aa: CSASAGWTSENNEQFF; v_call: TRBV20-1; j_call: TRBJ2-1; d_call: TRBD2; clone_size: few
cdr3_nt: TGTGCCAGCAGTTTGGGGGGCGGGAAGAGCATTCAGTACTTC; cdr3_aa: CASSLGGGKSIQYF; v_call: TRBV28; j_call: TRBJ2-4; d_call: NA; clone_size: NA
cdr3_nt: TGTGCCAGCAGTTACTCACAGGCGAAGGAAAAACTGTTTTTT; cdr3_aa: CASSYSQAKEKLFF; v_call: TRBV6-5; j_call: TRBJ1-4; d_call: NA; clone_size: NA
cdr3_nt: TGTGCCAGCAGCTTAGGGGCAGGGTCGAATTCACCCCTCCACTTT; cdr3_aa: CASSLGAGSNSPLHF; v_call: TRBV7-8; j_call: TRBJ1-6; d_call: NA; clone_size: many
cdr3_nt: TGCAGTGCTAGACCCCGGGACAGGGGGTCTAACTATGGCTACACCTTC; cdr3_aa: CSARPRDRGSNYGYTF; v_call: TRBV20-1; j_call: TRBJ1-2; d_call: TRBD1; clone_size: few
cdr3_nt: TGCAGTGCTAGGGACAGGGTCTCCTACGAGCAGTACTTC; cdr3_aa: CSARDRVSYEQYF; v_call: TRBV20-1; j_call: TRBJ2-7; d_call: TRBD1; clone_size: many
cdr3_nt: TGTGCCAGCAGCTTAACTAGCGGGGTAGCCTACGAGCAGTACTTC; cdr3_aa: CASSLTSGVAYEQYF; v_call: TRBV11-3; j_call: TRBJ2-7; d_call: TRBD2; clone_size: few
cdr3_nt: TGCAGTGCTAGTAGGGGTTGGAACAATGAGCAGTTCTTC; cdr3_aa: CSASRGWNNEQFF; v_call: TRBV20-1; j_call: TRBJ2-1; d_call: NA; clone_size: NA
cdr3_nt: TGCGCCAGCAGCTTGGGAGGGGAGTACGAGCAGTACTTC; cdr3_aa: CASSLGGEYEQYF; v_call: TRBV5-1; j_call: TRBJ2-7; d_call: NA; clone_size: many
cdr3_nt: TGTGCCAGCAGTCCCCGGTTGGGCGGGGGAACCAATGAGCAGTTCTTC; cdr3_aa: CASSPRLGGGTNEQFF; v_call: TRBV6-2/TRBV6-3; j_call: TRBJ2-1; d_call: TRBD2; clone_size: few
cdr3_nt: TGTGCCACCAGCAGAGGTTACCCTCAGCCCCAGCATTTT; cdr3_aa: CATSRGYPQPQHF; v_call: TRBV15; j_call: TRBJ1-5; d_call: NA; clone_size: NA
cdr3_nt: TGTGCCAGCACTCGGGACACAGCGTTCTACGAGCAGTACTTC; cdr3_aa: CASTRDTAFYEQYF; v_call: TRBV6-2/TRBV6-3; j_call: TRBJ2-7; d_call: NA; clone_size: NA
cdr3_nt: TGTGCCAGCGCTGGGGTACGGCAGGGGGCGCCAGAGACCCAGTACTTC; cdr3_aa: CASAGVRQGAPETQYF; v_call: TRBV27; j_call: TRBJ2-5; d_call: TRBD1; clone_size: few
cdr3_nt: TGCAGTGCTAGTGGACAGGGCGGTAAGTCCTACGAGCAGTACTTC; cdr3_aa: CSASGQGGKSYEQYF; v_call: TRBV20-1; j_call: TRBJ2-7; d_call: TRBD1; clone_size: NA
cdr3_nt: TGTGCCAGCAGCCCCGACATAGGTTATGGCTACACCTTC; cdr3_aa: CASSPDIGYGYTF; v_call: TRBV7-8; j_call: TRBJ1-2; d_call: NA; clone_size: NA
cdr3_nt: TGTGCCAGCAGGCCAACAGGGGGTCGGGAAAAACTGTTTTTT; cdr3_aa: CASRPTGGREKLFF; v_call: TRBV6-1; j_call: TRBJ1-4; d_call: TRBD1; clone_size: once
cdr3_nt: TGTGCCAGCAGCGTTACAGGGAATCGCGGTTCACCCCTCCACTTT; cdr3_aa: CASSVTGNRGSPLHF; v_call: TRBV7-6; j_call: TRBJ1-6; d_call: NA; clone_size: few
cdr3_nt: TGCAGTGCTCAAGAGCAGACGCAGTATTTT; cdr3_aa: CSAQEQTQYF; v_call: TRBV20-1; j_call: TRBJ2-3; d_call: NA; clone_size: many
cdr3_nt: TGTGCCAGCGGGCTCGGCGGGAGCAATCAGCCCCAGCATTTT; cdr3_aa: CASGLGGSNQPQHF; v_call: TRBV6-1; j_call: TRBJ1-5; d_call: NA; clone_size: NA
cdr3_nt: TGTGCCAGCAGCGATCGACAGGGGGTGCGAGAGACCCAGTACTTC; cdr3_aa: CASSDRQGVRETQYF; v_call: TRBV9; j_call: TRBJ2-5; d_call: TRBD1; clone_size: NA
cdr3_nt: TGTGCCAGCAGCCAACGTACAGGGGCTGGCATTCAGTACTTC; cdr3_aa: CASSQRTGAGIQYF; v_call: TRBV3-1; j_call: TRBJ2-4; d_call: TRBD1; clone_size: few
cdr3_nt: TGCAGTGCTCTGCGACCACGTATCAATGAGCAGTTCTTC; cdr3_aa: CSALRPRINEQFF; v_call: TRBV20-1; j_call: TRBJ2-1; d_call: NA; clone_size: many
cdr3_nt: TGCAGTGCTGAACGAAGACAGGGTGAATTTGGAAAACTGTTTTTT; cdr3_aa: CSAERRQGEFGKLFF; v_call: TRBV20-1; j_call: TRBJ1-4; d_call: TRBD1; clone_size: NA
cdr3_nt: TGTGCCAGCTCACCTCCGGGACAGCAAAAAGAGACCCAGTACTTC; cdr3_aa: CASSPPGQQKETQYF; v_call: TRBV18; j_call: TRBJ2-5; d_call: TRBD1; clone_size: few
cdr3_nt: TGTGCCAGCAGCCAAGTATCCCTAGCGGGGATACTCACAGATACGCAGTATTTT; cdr3_aa: CASSQVSLAGILTDTQYF; v_call: TRBV4-2; j_call: TRBJ2-3; d_call: TRBD2; clone_size: many
cdr3_nt: TGTGCCAGCGGGGCAGGCTATGGCTACACCTTC; cdr3_aa: CASGAGYGYTF; v_call: TRBV28; j_call: TRBJ1-2; d_call: NA; clone_size: few
cdr3_nt: TGTGCCAGCAGCTTCCAGGGAGGGGGCGGGTACGAGCAGTACTTC; cdr3_aa: CASSFQGGGGYEQYF; v_call: TRBV11-2; j_call: TRBJ2-7; d_call: NA; clone_size: NA
cdr3_nt: TGTGCCTGGAGTGTTGCGGGGATCCAGCCCCAGCATTTT; cdr3_aa: CAWSVAGIQPQHF; v_call: TRBV30; j_call: TRBJ1-5; d_call: NA; clone_size: few
cdr3_nt: TGTGCCAGCAGTTACAACGTGGGGGGAGACACCGGGGAGCTGTTTTTT; cdr3_aa: CASSYNVGGDTGELFF; v_call: TRBV6-5; j_call: TRBJ2-2; d_call: NA; clone_size: many
cdr3_nt: TGTGCCAGCAGCCGGACCTACGAGCAGTACTTC; cdr3_aa: CASSRTYEQYF; v_call: TRBV3-1; j_call: TRBJ2-7; d_call: NA; clone_size: medium-sized
cdr3_nt: TGTGCCAGCAGTTCACTCGGACAAGGGTCCTACGAGCAGTACTTC; cdr3_aa: CASSSLGQGSYEQYF; v_call: TRBV27; j_call: TRBJ2-7; d_call: NA; clone_size: NA
cdr3_nt: TGTGCCAGCAGCTTAGGCAGGGGCTTCGCTGAAGCTTTCTTT; cdr3_aa: CASSLGRGFAEAFF; v_call: TRBV7-8; j_call: TRBJ1-1; d_call: NA; clone_size: NA
cdr3_nt: TGTGCCAGCAGTGAACCGGGACCCTATAGCAATCAGCCCCAGCATTTT; cdr3_aa: CASSEPGPYSNQPQHF; v_call: TRBV28; j_call: TRBJ1-5; d_call: NA; clone_size: NA
cdr3_nt: TGCAGTGGGCCAGGACTAGCGGGCAATGAGCAGTTCTTC; cdr3_aa: CSGPGLAGNEQFF; v_call: TRBV20-1; j_call: TRBJ2-1; d_call: TRBD2; clone_size: NA
cdr3_nt: TGTGCCAGCAGCCAAGTAAGACGATGGGGCGAGACCCAGTACTTC; cdr3_aa: CASSQVRRWGETQYF; v_call: TRBV3-1; j_call: TRBJ2-5; d_call: NA; clone_size: few
cdr3_nt: TGTGCCAGCACTTTCGGGGGAACTGAGGGGGAGCTGTTTTTT; cdr3_aa: CASTFGGTEGELFF; v_call: TRBV12-3/TRBV12-4; j_call: TRBJ2-2; d_call: NA; clone_size: few
cdr3_nt: TGTGCCAGCAGCTTAGTGGCAGGGTGGTCGGAGACCCAGTACTTC; cdr3_aa: CASSLVAGWSETQYF; v_call: TRBV7-2; j_call: TRBJ2-5; d_call: NA; clone_size: NA
cdr3_nt: TGTGCCAGCAGCTCCGGGACTAGCGGGATCGGGGAGCTGTTTTTT; cdr3_aa: CASSSGTSGIGELFF; v_call: TRBV7-6; j_call: TRBJ2-2; d_call: TRBD2; clone_size: few
cdr3_nt: TGTGCCAGCAGGCTAGCGGGGAGCACAGATACGCAGTATTTT; cdr3_aa: CASRLAGSTDTQYF; v_call: TRBV6-1; j_call: TRBJ2-3; d_call: TRBD2; clone_size: NA
cdr3_nt: TGTGCCAGCAGCCTCCGCGGGGGATTCTCTGGGGCCAACGTCCTGACTTTC; cdr3_aa: CASSLRGGFSGANVLTF; v_call: TRBV9; j_call: TRBJ2-6; d_call: TRBD2; clone_size: NA
cdr3_nt: TGCAGTGCTAGAGCCACGGACAGCAAAGAGACCCAGTACTTC; cdr3_aa: CSARATDSKETQYF; v_call: TRBV20-1; j_call: TRBJ2-5; d_call: NA; clone_size: many
cdr3_nt: TGCGCCAGCAGCGAAAGTAGACAGGAACGAGGAAAACTGTTTTTT; cdr3_aa: CASSESRQERGKLFF; v_call: TRBV5-1; j_call: TRBJ1-4; d_call: NA; clone_size: few
cdr3_nt: TGCGCCAGCAGCTTGGGGACAGGGCGAGGCACTGAAGCTTTCTTT; cdr3_aa: CASSLGTGRGTEAFF; v_call: TRBV5-1; j_call: TRBJ1-1; d_call: TRBD1; clone_size: few
cdr3_nt: TGTGCCAGCAGCTTGTACGTAAAGGGGGAAAAACTGTTTTTT; cdr3_aa: CASSLYVKGEKLFF; v_call: TRBV5-5; j_call: TRBJ1-4; d_call: NA; clone_size: NA
cdr3_nt: TGTGCCAGCAGAGGGACTAGCGGGAGAAATGAGCAGTTCTTC; cdr3_aa: CASRGTSGRNEQFF; v_call: TRBV28; j_call: TRBJ2-1; d_call: TRBD2; clone_size: many
cdr3_nt: TGTGCCAGCAGCCGCGTACATAGCTCCTACAATGAGCAGTTCTTC; cdr3_aa: CASSRVHSSYNEQFF; v_call: TRBV3-1; j_call: TRBJ2-1; d_call: NA; clone_size: few
cdr3_nt: TGTGCCAGCAGCCCTGAATACAATGAGCAGTTCTTC; cdr3_aa: CASSPEYNEQFF; v_call: TRBV7-9; j_call: TRBJ2-1; d_call: NA; clone_size: many
cdr3_nt: TGCAGTGCCCCGGGGCTCACCGGGGAGCTGTTTTTT; cdr3_aa: CSAPGLTGELFF; v_call: TRBV20-1; j_call: TRBJ2-2; d_call: NA; clone_size: many
cdr3_nt: TGTGCCAGCCTGAACAGGGGAGCCACTGAAGCTTTCTTT; cdr3_aa: CASLNRGATEAFF; v_call: TRBV5-6; j_call: TRBJ1-1; d_call: TRBD1; clone_size: many
cdr3_nt: TGTGCCAGCAGTCCCTACGACAGGGTTTCAAGCAATCAGCCCCAGCATTTT; cdr3_aa: CASSPYDRVSSNQPQHF; v_call: TRBV6-4; j_call: TRBJ1-5; d_call: TRBD1; clone_size: NA
cdr3_nt: TGCAGTGCTAGATCTAGCGGGAATTTCTACGAGCAGTACTTC; cdr3_aa: CSARSSGNFYEQYF; v_call: TRBV20-1; j_call: TRBJ2-7; d_call: TRBD2; clone_size: NA